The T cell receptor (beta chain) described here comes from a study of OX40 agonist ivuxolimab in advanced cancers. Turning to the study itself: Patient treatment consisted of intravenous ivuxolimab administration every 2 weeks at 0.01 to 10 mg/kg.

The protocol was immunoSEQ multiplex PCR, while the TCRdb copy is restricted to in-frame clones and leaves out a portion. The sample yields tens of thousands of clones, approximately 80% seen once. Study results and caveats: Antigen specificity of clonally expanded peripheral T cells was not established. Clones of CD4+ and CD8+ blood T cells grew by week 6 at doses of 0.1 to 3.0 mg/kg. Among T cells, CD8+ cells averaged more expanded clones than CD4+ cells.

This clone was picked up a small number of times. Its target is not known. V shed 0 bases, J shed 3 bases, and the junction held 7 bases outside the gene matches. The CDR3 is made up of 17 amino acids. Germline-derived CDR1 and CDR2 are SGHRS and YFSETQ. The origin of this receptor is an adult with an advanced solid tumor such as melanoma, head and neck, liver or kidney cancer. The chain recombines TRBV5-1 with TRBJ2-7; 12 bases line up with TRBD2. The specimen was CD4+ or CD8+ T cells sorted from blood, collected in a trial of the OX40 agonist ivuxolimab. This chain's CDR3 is CASSLGLAGGVGYEQYF. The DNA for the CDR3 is TGCGCCAGCAGCTTGGGGCTAGCGGGAGGGGTCGGCTACGAGCAGTACTTC. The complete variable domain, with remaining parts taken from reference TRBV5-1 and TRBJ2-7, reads KAGVTQTPRYLIKTRGQQVTLSCSPISGHRSVSWYQQTPGQGLQFLFEYFSETQRNKGNFPGRFSGRQFSNSRSEMNVSTLELGDSALYLCASSLGLAGGVGYEQYFGPGTRLTVT.